Following are 28 T cell receptor beta chains from one sample sequenced in a study of beta chain features in type 1 diabetes. TCRB transcripts that were expressed got sequenced, as all of the isolated RNA had been reverse transcribed. The method was immunoSEQ multiplex PCR; TCRdb's version includes in-frame clones alone and lacks a portion of them. The table has approximately 300,000 clones, approximately 9.9% seen once. Sample: naive CD4+ T cells from blood. The source of these receptors is a woman aged 25 to 39 in good health.

This clone was counted only a few times. The chain is built from TRBV28 and TRBJ2-1, with 9 nucleotides matching TRBD1. Germline V CDR1 and CDR2: MDHEN, SYDVKM. The V segment lost 3 bases and the J segment 6 bases; nucleotides outside the gene matches: 9. CDR3 length: 16 residues. The CDR3 DNA sequence: TGTGCCAGCAGTTTTGGTGGGACAGGGCTTTTCAATGAGCAGTTCTTC. The encoded protein is CASSFGGTGLFNEQFF.

This clone has just a few counts. The CDR3 DNA sequence: TGTGCCAGCAGCTCCTCCGGACTAGCGGGGACCTACAATGAGCAGTTCTTC. It yields the protein CASSSSGLAGTYNEQFF. The chain joins TRBV7-9 to TRBJ2-1; the match to TRBD2 covers 12 bases. Germline loops: CDR1 SEHNR, CDR2 FQNEAQ (reference sequence). CDR3 size: 17 residues. The ends lost 4 bases at V and 2 bases at J; junction bases unmatched: 6.

V gene TRBV13 combines with J gene TRBJ2-6; D might be TRBD2 (5 bases). Germline V lookup: CDR1 PRHDT, CDR2 FYEKMQ (reference sequence). This CDR3 spans 17 amino acids. The V end was cut by 5 bases, the J end by 4 bases, with 18 bases between. CDR3 sequence reads: CASSRTNGLAGANVLTF. In nucleotides, the CDR3 is TGTGCCAGCAGCCGCACTAACGGACTTGCCGGGGCCAACGTCCTGACTTTC. Full variable domain (outside the CDR3, taken from reference TRBV13 and TRBJ2-6): AAGVIQSPRHLIKEKRETATLKCYPIPRHDTVYWYQQGPGQDPQFLISFYEKMQSDKGSIPDRFSAQQFSDYHSELNMSSLELGDSALYFCASSRTNGLAGANVLTFGAGSRLTVL.

J is TRBJ2-5 and V is TRBV4-2; 7 nucleotides agree with TRBD2. Trimming removed 0 bases from V and 1 base from J; junction bases left unmatched: 5. The CDR3 spans 16 residues. Germline values: CDR1 LGHNA, CDR2 YNFKEQ. CDR3 protein: CASSQDLWTSQETQYF. DNA of the CDR3: TGTGCCAGCAGCCAAGATCTTTGGACTAGCCAAGAGACCCAGTACTTC.

In this sample, this clone turned up a few times. V is TRBV15 and J is TRBJ2-5; 7 bases align to TRBD2. The CDR3 covers 12 residues. Germline values: CDR1 LNHNV, CDR2 YYDKDF (reference sequence). The CDR3 DNA reads TGTGCAACTAGGCGGGGGCAAGAGACCCAGTACTTC. Its protein product is CATRRGQETQYF.

CDR3 sequence: CAWNSGSSYNEQFF. CDR3 in DNA: TGTGCCTGGAACAGCGGGAGTTCTTACAATGAGCAGTTCTTC. The rearrangement uses TRBV30 and TRBJ2-1; 8 bases align to TRBD2. Germline CDR1 and CDR2: GTSNPN and SVGIG (reference sequence). This CDR3 is 14 amino acids long. The junction had 6 bases not matched to a gene; V was cut back by 4 bases and J by 4 bases.

V is TRBV28 and J is TRBJ2-1; TRBD2 agrees at 11 bases. With 3 bases clipped from V and 4 bases from J, the junction kept 2 bases outside the gene matches. CDR3 length equals 15 residues. Germline loops: CDR1 MDHEN, CDR2 SYDVKM. The DNA of the CDR3 is TGTGCCAGCAGTTTGACTAGCGGGGCGTACAATGAGCAGTTCTTC. Protein: CASSLTSGAYNEQFF.

V usage is TRBV7-3 and J usage is TRBJ2-3; tentatively, D is TRBD1 (8 bases). Between the trimmed V and J ends, which lost 5 bases and 1 base, there was a span of 31 bases. Germline CDR1 and CDR2: SGHTA and FQGTGA. The CDR3 runs 21 residues. CDR3 nucleotides: TGTGCCAGCAGCCCGCAACCCCGGACAGGGAGGGGGGCTTTAGGCACAGATACGCAGTATTTT. It codes for CASSPQPRTGRGALGTDTQYF.

This clone appeared a few times. The chain carries TRBV7-6 and TRBJ2-1; D unclear. The CDR3 covers 15 residues. Germline V gives CDR1 SGHVS, CDR2 FNYEAQ. V was pared by 4 bases and J by 9 bases, with 19 bases between. CDR3: CASSSPSLPRIEQFF. The CDR3 nucleotides read TGTGCCAGCAGCTCCCCTTCTCTACCTAGGATTGAGCAGTTCTTC. Together with reference TRBV7-6 and TRBJ2-1, the CDR3 gives the full variable domain: GAGVSQSPRYKVTKRGQDVALRCDPISGHVSLYWYRQALGQGPEFLTYFNYEAQQDKSGLPNDRFSAERPEGSISTLTIQRTEQRDSAMYRCASSSPSLPRIEQFFGPGTRLTVL.

This clone was counted only a few times. CDR3 residues: CASSDQQGFAGANVLTF. Written as DNA, the CDR3 is TGTGCCAGCAGTGACCAACAGGGCTTTGCTGGGGCCAACGTCCTGACTTTC. V is TRBV6-1 and J is TRBJ2-6; tentative D call: TRBD1 (6 bases). The germline V and J ends were trimmed by 3 bases and 2 bases, with 14 bases remaining between them. The CDR3 loop spans 17 amino acids. In germline, CDR1 is MNHNS, CDR2 SASEGT.

The CDR3 nucleotides read TGCGCCAGCAGCTTGAGTAGCGGAGGCGGCGATGAGCAGTTCTTC. Its protein product is CASSLSSGGGDEQFF. The chain couples TRBV5-1 to TRBJ2-1; D may be TRBD2 (6 bases). CDR3 size: 15 residues. V gave up 1 base and J gave up 8 bases, with 16 bases separating them. Germline CDR1 and CDR2: SGHRS and YFSETQ. The whole variable domain, remainder taken from reference TRBV5-1 and TRBJ2-1, is KAGVTQTPRYLIKTRGQQVTLSCSPISGHRSVSWYQQTPGQGLQFLFEYFSETQRNKGNFPGRFSGRQFSNSRSEMNVSTLELGDSALYLCASSLSSGGGDEQFFGPGTRLTVL.

V is TRBV7-8 and J is TRBJ1-4; possibly TRBD1 for D (6 bases). This CDR3 is built from 15 residues. Germline values: CDR1 SGHVS, CDR2 FQNEAQ. The ends were cut back, 3 bases at V and 8 bases at J, with 16 bases in the middle. CDR3 sequence: CASSFNRASGEKLFF. For the CDR3, the DNA is TGTGCCAGCAGCTTTAACAGGGCGAGTGGGGAAAAACTGTTTTTT.

This clone occurred a few times. The chain joins TRBV19 to TRBJ2-7; TRBD2 agrees at 8 bases. CDR3 length equals 16 residues. Per the germline V gene, CDR1 is LNHDA and CDR2 is SQIVND (reference sequence). The junction had 7 bases not matched to a gene; V was cut back by 1 base and J by 2 bases. CDR3: CASSIGGGRTTYEQYF. Here the CDR3 DNA reads TGTGCCAGTAGTATAGGTGGCGGGAGGACGACCTACGAGCAGTACTTC.

This chain connects TRBV11-3 to TRBJ2-7, with D possibly TRBD2 on 7 matching bases. The germline V and J ends were trimmed by 0 bases and 2 bases, with 11 bases remaining between them. The CDR3 is 15 amino acids. Germline V gives CDR1 SGHNT, CDR2 YENEEA. CDR3 amino acids: CASSLEGGPPYEQYF. For the CDR3, the DNA is TGTGCCAGCAGCTTAGAGGGGGGGCCCCCCTACGAGCAGTACTTC. The full variable domain, in which reference TRBV11-3 and TRBJ2-7 provide the parts outside the CDR3, is EAGVVQSPRYKIIEKKQPVAFWCNPISGHNTLYWYLQNLGQGPELLIRYENEEAVDDSQLPKDRFSAERLKGVDSTLKIQPAELGDSAVYLCASSLEGGPPYEQYFGPGTRLTVT.

The genes are TRBV7-2 and TRBJ2-7; D might be TRBD2 (6 bases). This CDR3 has 12 residues. CDR1 is SGHTA and CDR2 is FQGNSA in the germline V gene. Trimming left V 4 bases short and J 5 bases short, with 9 bases between. CDR3 DNA sequence: TGTGCCAGCAGCTCTGGGGGGAACGAGCAGTACTTC. It codes for CASSSGGNEQYF.

The chain recombines TRBV19 with TRBJ2-2, with D possibly matching TRBD2 (6 bases). Trimming cost V 4 bases and J 4 bases, with 22 bases left between them. Germline V gene lookup returns CDR1 LNHDA and CDR2 SQIVND (reference sequence). The CDR3 has 18 residues. As DNA, the CDR3 is TGTGCCAGTAGTACGGAAGGGGTTACTAGCTTGGCCACCGGGGAGCTGTTTTTT. Its translation: CASSTEGVTSLATGELFF.

The rearrangement joins TRBV7-9 to TRBJ1-2; 7 bases are shared with TRBD1. The CDR3 contains 12 residues. The V segment lost 6 bases and the J segment 8 bases; nucleotides outside the gene matches: 6. Germline lookup yields CDR1 SEHNR and CDR2 FQNEAQ (reference sequence). The CDR3 protein is CASRDRLLGYTF. CDR3 nucleotides: TGTGCCAGCAGGGACAGGCTCTTGGGCTACACCTTC.

This clone was counted a few times. V and J are TRBV30 and TRBJ2-3; 7 bases are a match to TRBD2. The CDR3 covers 11 residues. Germline CDR1 is GTSNPN and CDR2 is SVGIG (reference sequence). J was trimmed by 5 bases and V by 5 bases; bases with no gene match: 1. CDR3 sequence reads: CAWGRGDTQYF. The CDR3 region has the DNA TGTGCCTGGGGGAGGGGAGATACGCAGTATTTT.

This clone was seen a handful of times. The rearrangement uses TRBV7-9 and TRBJ2-1, with 8 bases fitting TRBD1. The CDR3 is 15 residues long. With 2 bases clipped from V and 10 bases from J, the junction kept 10 bases outside the gene matches. The germline V gene has CDR1 SEHNR and CDR2 FQNEAQ (reference sequence). The chain's CDR3 is CASSLTDRASEEQFF. Written as DNA, the CDR3 is TGTGCCAGCAGCTTAACGGACAGGGCGTCAGAAGAGCAGTTCTTC. Looking up the rest from reference TRBV7-9 and TRBJ2-1 gives the full variable domain: DTGVSQNPRHKITKRGQNVTFRCDPISEHNRLYWYRQTLGQGPEFLTYFQNEAQLEKSRLLSDRFSAERPKGSFSTLEIQRTEQGDSAMYLCASSLTDRASEEQFFGPGTRLTVL.

The sample holds a few counts of this clone. The V gene is TRBV6-6, the J gene TRBJ2-1, with 7 bases matching TRBD2. V gave up 4 bases and J gave up 3 bases; unmatched junction bases: 6. CDR3 length: 15 residues. Germline CDR1 reads MNHNY; CDR2 reads SVGAGI (reference sequence). The CDR3 DNA reads TGTGCCAGCAGTTCCATGGCTAGCGGCTACAATGAGCAGTTCTTC. It specifies CASSSMASGYNEQFF.

The chain employs TRBV7-9 and TRBJ2-1; 8 positions agree with TRBD2. V shed 5 bases, J shed 8 bases, and the junction held 11 bases outside the gene matches. From germline, CDR1 is SEHNR and CDR2 FQNEAQ (reference sequence). The CDR3 extends over 15 amino acids. The CDR3 reads CASSRTGTSYDEQFF. Here the CDR3 DNA reads TGTGCCAGCAGCCGGACCGGGACTAGTTATGATGAGCAGTTCTTC.

V and J are TRBV27 and TRBJ1-2; 7 bases are shared with TRBD1. Germline CDR1 reads MNHEY; CDR2 reads SMNVEV (reference sequence). V lost 6 bases to trimming and J lost 7 bases; unmatched junction nucleotides: 8. CDR3 size: 13 residues. CDR3 region: CASSGRGGSGYTF. The CDR3 DNA reads TGTGCCAGCAGCGGTAGAGGGGGCTCTGGCTACACCTTC.

Remarks on this clone: The sample contains more than one DNA sequence encoding this CDR3. This sequence joins TRBV7-9 and TRBJ2-5, with D unresolved. Deletions cut 3 bases from V and 4 bases from J, with 3 bases between. The CDR3 covers 11 residues. CDR1 and CDR2 (germline): SEHNR, FQNEAQ (reference sequence). As DNA, the CDR3 is TGTGCCAGCAGCTTCAGAGAGACCCAGTACTTC. It codes for CASSFRETQYF.

This clone was seen more than once but under ten times. This chain joins TRBV5-1 and TRBJ1-1; D remains ambiguous. Germline-derived CDR1 and CDR2 are SGHRS and YFSETQ. This CDR3 has 15 residues. V was cut by 4 bases and J by 2 bases, with 15 bases left in between. The CDR3, as DNA: TGCGCCAGCAGCCCCGCCGCACAGTTAAACACTGAAGCTTTCTTT. It yields the protein CASSPAAQLNTEAFF.

The rearrangement links TRBV6-5 to TRBJ2-5, with 7 bases that match TRBD2. The CDR3 runs to 15 residues. With V trimmed by 3 bases and J by 2 bases, 6 bases remained unmatched. Germline V gene sequence: CDR1 MNHEY, CDR2 SVGAGI. The CDR3 nucleotides are TGTGCCAGCAGTTATCAAGCGGGACCTCAAGAGACCCAGTACTTC. Encoded protein: CASSYQAGPQETQYF.

The genes are TRBV6-6 and TRBJ2-7, with a possible D match to TRBD1 (6 bases). V lost 0 bases to trimming and J lost 4 bases, with 10 bases between them. Per germline, CDR1 MNHNY and CDR2 SVGAGI (reference sequence). The CDR3 sequence is 14 residues long. In nucleotides, the CDR3 is TGTGCCAGCAGTTACTCGGACAGAGAATACGAGCAGTACTTC. Its translation is CASSYSDREYEQYF.

The chain carries TRBV6-6 and TRBJ2-7; maybe TRBD2 (6 bases). The CDR3 sequence is 13 residues long. The V end was cut by 4 bases, the J end by 0 bases, with 7 bases between. Germline assignment: CDR1 MNHNY and CDR2 SVGAGI (reference sequence). The CDR3 bases are TGTGCCAGCAGTTGGGACTCCTCCTACGAGCAGTACTTC. Its protein product is CASSWDSSYEQYF.

V and J are TRBV19 and TRBJ2-2; possibly TRBD2 for D (5 bases). Germline-derived CDR1 and CDR2 are LNHDA and SQIVND (reference sequence). V was cut by 5 bases and J by 5 bases, with 15 bases left in between. This CDR3 contains 15 residues. The CDR3 here is CASSSRVVWTGELFF. CDR3 nucleotides: TGTGCCAGTAGTTCGCGGGTTGTTTGGACCGGGGAGCTGTTTTTT. The full variable domain, with the rest looked up from reference TRBV19 and TRBJ2-2, is DGGITQSPKYLFRKEGQNVTLSCEQNLNHDAMYWYRQDPGQGLRLIYYSQIVNDFQKGDIAEGYSVSREKKESFPLTVTSAQKNPTAFYLCASSSRVVWTGELFFGEGSRLTVL.